This T cell receptor beta chain was captured by sequencing in a study of shared clonotypes between healthy human individuals (dated by TCRdb to the early 2020s). Notes on the research overall: Two women and a few men aged 18 to 49 years were included in the cohort. Each donor's leukapheresis produced roughly between roughly 0.94 and 9.5 billion PBMCs. Libraries were prepared and TCR repertoires were sequenced by different laboratories using diverse techniques, in order to increase sequencing depth and limit assay-specific biases. To estimate repertoire size and how much clonotype sharing occurs between individuals, the study deeply sequenced the blood TCR repertoires of a handful of healthy adults. The investigation overall reported the following: Sampling was restricted to blood, and TCR repertoires in tissues likely differ from the TCR repertoires found in blood. Because the study included a small number of donors, the genetic and exposure-history diversity represented was limited. Based on pairwise subsampling, the degree of clonotype sharing among donors was expected to be affected by sequencing depth.

A note on this clone: Its antigen remains undetermined. No base quality values were provided; no much bigger clone lies one nucleotide off.

Using the deep immunoSEQ assay, TCR CDR3 regions were amplified from genomic DNA by multiplex PCR. Extracted genomic DNA from each cell subset was distributed evenly across all wells of several immunoSEQ 96-well plates, and each plate was treated as a replicate. For unsorted PBMC, each replicate PCR was loaded with about 280 ng genomic DNA, equivalent to about 30,000 T cell genomes. Genomic DNA from unsorted PBMC was sequenced over ten immunoSEQ deep assay plates. Purified libraries were measured with a Qubit 3.0 fluorometer, size-checked on a Bioanalyzer 2100, and measured again with the KAPA Library Quantification kit. Each immunoSEQ 96-well plate was sequenced on its own single-read 150-cycle Illumina NextSeq 550 flow cell. For the original study's pipeline: Because the immunoSEQ output held only junctional sequences and lacked quality scores, the filtering could not match the filtering applied to full-length reads. To assign V/J genes and CDR3, sequences were annotated using PyIR, a Python wrapper for IgBLAST v1.9, with IMGT germline references. Any read was removed if the V/J assignment was weak (E-value above 1e-6), the CDR3 was missing, or the read contained stop codons, out-of-frame junctions, or ambiguous translated residues. A V3J clonotype was defined by an identical inferred V gene, J gene, and CDR3 amino acid sequence. Percentage overlap between repertoires was computed as shared unique clonotypes divided by the size of the smaller repertoire. Repertoire richness was assessed with RTK rarefaction, the Chao1 estimator, and Recon v2.1 estimates of unobserved clonotypes. TCRdb provides this immuneACCESS table in a form limited to in-frame rearrangements. Some clones are lacking; in checked studies, under half of them reflect an unresolved V gene, and why the rest are absent is not known. For V, J and clone size, that table is used; D and trimming come from the DNA. The sample table records some 450,000 clones; roughly three quarters of these occur just once. Around 11% of the sample is taken by the ten largest.

The donors were healthy, HIV-negative adults who had no recently reported acute infections or vaccinations. All donors were Caucasian adults living in Nashville, Tennessee, USA. For unsorted samples, about 85 million PBMCs were counted and genomic DNA was extracted with the QIAamp DNA Blood Mini kit. Blood was collected by leukapheresis, and PBMCs were isolated by Ficoll-Histopaque density gradient centrifugation and then cryopreserved in liquid nitrogen vapor phase. V has 0 bases trimmed and J has 7 bases trimmed; junction bases matching no gene number 16. Reading from cysteine to phenylalanine, the CDR3 counts 18 amino acids. Only the CDR3 region is kept as DNA, spanning 54 bases read in frame from base 1. From a lookup of the germline V gene, CDR1 and CDR2 are LGHNA and YNFKEQ.

The sequence was obtained from a woman aged 40-49 years in good health. Some clones in this sample may be carry-over from other donors' samples. Sequenced sample: PBMCs. The chain couples TRBV4-2 to TRBJ2-7, and 9 junctional nucleotides match TRBD2. The DNA is TGTGCCAGCAGCCAAGAATGGGGCGGTAGCGGGAGCTTAAGGGAGCAGTACTTC. It translates to CASSQEWGGSGSLREQYF.